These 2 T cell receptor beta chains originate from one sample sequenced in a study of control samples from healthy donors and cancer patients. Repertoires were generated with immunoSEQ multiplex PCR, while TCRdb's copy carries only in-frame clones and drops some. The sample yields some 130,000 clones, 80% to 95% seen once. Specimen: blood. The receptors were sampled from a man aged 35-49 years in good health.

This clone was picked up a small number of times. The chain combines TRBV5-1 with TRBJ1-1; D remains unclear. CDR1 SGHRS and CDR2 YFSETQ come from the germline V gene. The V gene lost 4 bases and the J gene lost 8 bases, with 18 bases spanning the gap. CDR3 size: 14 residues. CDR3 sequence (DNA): TGCGCCAGCAGCCCAATGACGGATATGGGGGAAGCTTTCTTT. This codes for CASSPMTDMGEAFF.

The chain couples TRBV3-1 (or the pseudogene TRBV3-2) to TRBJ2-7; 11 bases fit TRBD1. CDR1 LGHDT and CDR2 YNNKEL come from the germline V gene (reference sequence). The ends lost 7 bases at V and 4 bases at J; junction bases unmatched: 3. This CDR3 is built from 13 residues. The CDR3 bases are TGTGCCAGCATCGGGACAGGGGGTTACGAGCAGTACTTC. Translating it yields CASIGTGGYEQYF.